This TCR beta chain comes out of a study of OX40 agonist ivuxolimab in advanced cancers. About the research overall: Patients achieving partial responses numbered three: one hepatocellular carcinoma case and two cutaneous melanoma cases.

The study's findings and limits: CD4+ and CD8+ blood T cells expanded clonally by week 6 at 0.1 to 3.0 mg/kg. The study found among the lowest clonal expansion in partial responders at 0.1-3.0 mg/kg. CD8+ T cells averaged more expanded clones than CD4+.

The CDR3 contains 14 residues. V gave up 6 bases and J gave up 6 bases, with 17 bases separating them. Looked up from germline, CDR1 is MNHNY and CDR2 is SVGAGI (reference sequence). Repertoires were generated with immunoSEQ multiplex PCR, while TCRdb's copy carries only in-frame clones and drops some. Of about 61,000 clones detected, approximately 86% appear once; the ten largest clones hold approximately 0.55%. Concerning this clone itself: Its antigen is as yet unknown.

The chain joins TRBV6-6 to TRBJ1-1, with D possibly TRBD1 on 6 matching bases. This sequence originates from an adult with an advanced solid tumor such as melanoma, head and neck, liver or kidney cancer. Sequenced material: CD4+ or CD8+ T cells sorted from blood, taken in a trial of the OX40 agonist ivuxolimab. The CDR3 coding sequence is TGTGCCAGCAGACCCCCGTACAGGGCGGCTGAAGCTTTCTTT. Translation gives CASRPPYRAAEAFF.